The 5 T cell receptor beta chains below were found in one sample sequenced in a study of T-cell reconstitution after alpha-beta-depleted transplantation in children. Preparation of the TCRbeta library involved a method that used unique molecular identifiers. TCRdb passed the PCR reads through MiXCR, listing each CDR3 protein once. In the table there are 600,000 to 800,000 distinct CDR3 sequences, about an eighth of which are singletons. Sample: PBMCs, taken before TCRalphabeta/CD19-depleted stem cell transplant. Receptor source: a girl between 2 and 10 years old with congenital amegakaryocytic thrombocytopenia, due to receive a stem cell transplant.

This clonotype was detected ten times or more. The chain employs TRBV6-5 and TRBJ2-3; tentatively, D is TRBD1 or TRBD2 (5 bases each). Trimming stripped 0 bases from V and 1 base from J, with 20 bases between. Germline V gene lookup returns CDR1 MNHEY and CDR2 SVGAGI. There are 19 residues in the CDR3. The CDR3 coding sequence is TGTGCCAGCAGTTACTCCTTCCTTTCTGGGGGTGGAGGCACAGATACGCAGTATTTT. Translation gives CASSYSFLSGGGGTDTQYF.

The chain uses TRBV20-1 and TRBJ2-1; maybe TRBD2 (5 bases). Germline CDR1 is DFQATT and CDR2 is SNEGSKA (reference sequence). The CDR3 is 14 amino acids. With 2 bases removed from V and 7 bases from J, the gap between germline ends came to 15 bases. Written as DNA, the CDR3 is TGCAGTGCTAGAAGTAACGGGATCGCAAATGAGCAGTTCTTC. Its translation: CSARSNGIANEQFF.

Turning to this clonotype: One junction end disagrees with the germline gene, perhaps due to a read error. In DNA form, the CDR3 reads TGCAGTGCTAGACCCTTCACCGGGAGGAACACTGAAACTTTCTTT. This encodes CSARPFTGRNTETFF. J is TRBJ1-1 and V is TRBV20-1; D gene uncertain. From germline, CDR1 is DFQATT and CDR2 SNEGSKA (reference sequence). The CDR3 is made up of 15 amino acids.

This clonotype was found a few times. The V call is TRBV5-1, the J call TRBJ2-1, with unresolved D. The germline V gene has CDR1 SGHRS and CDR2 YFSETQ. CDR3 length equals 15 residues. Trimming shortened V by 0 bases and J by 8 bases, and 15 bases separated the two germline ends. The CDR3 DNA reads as TGCGCCAGCAGCTTGGGAGACCCTAGGTCCGATGAGCAGTTCTTC. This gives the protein CASSLGDPRSDEQFF.

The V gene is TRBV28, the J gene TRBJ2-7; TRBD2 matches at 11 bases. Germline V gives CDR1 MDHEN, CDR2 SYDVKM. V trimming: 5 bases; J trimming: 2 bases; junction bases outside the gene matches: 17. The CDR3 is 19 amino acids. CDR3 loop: CASSRHLWASGRTAYEQYF. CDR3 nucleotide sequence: TGTGCCAGCAGTCGCCATCTTTGGGCTAGCGGGAGGACAGCCTACGAGCAGTACTTC.